Listed below are T cell receptor beta chains from one sample, sequenced in a study of OX40 agonist ivuxolimab in advanced cancers. Generated by immunoSEQ multiplex PCR, the TCRdb table keeps only in-frame clones and is missing some. Found here are tens of thousands of clones, roughly 90% of them singletons; the top ten hold approximately 18%. Specimen: CD4+ or CD8+ T cells sorted from blood, collected in a trial of the OX40 agonist ivuxolimab. Every receptor here comes from an adult with an advanced solid tumor such as melanoma, head and neck, liver or kidney cancer. Each CDR3 is given with its conserved first and last residue. D genes are given only for firm matches.

d_gene: NA; len: 13; j_gene: TRBJ1-2; v_gene: TRBV6-5; CDR3nt: TGTGCCAGCATACAGGACCCAAAATATGGCTACACCTTC; CDR3aa: CASIQDPKYGYTF
d_gene: TRBD1; len: 14; j_gene: TRBJ2-7; v_gene: TRBV5-4; CDR3nt: TGTGCCAGCGGCGACAGGGGGGGTGTCGACGAGCAGTACTTC; CDR3aa: CASGDRGGVDEQYF
d_gene: NA; len: 12; j_gene: TRBJ1-5; v_gene: TRBV15; CDR3nt: TGTGCGACTGGGGAGGGACATCAGCCCCAGCATTTT; CDR3aa: CATGEGHQPQHF
d_gene: TRBD2; len: 17; j_gene: TRBJ2-3; v_gene: TRBV19; CDR3nt: TGTGCCAGTAGTATACTGGAGCGGGGGGCAGGCACAGATACGCAGTATTTT; CDR3aa: CASSILERGAGTDTQYF
d_gene: NA; len: 13; j_gene: TRBJ1-1; v_gene: TRBV28; CDR3nt: TGTGCCAGCAGTTCGGGATTAAACACTGAAGCTTTCTTT; CDR3aa: CASSSGLNTEAFF
d_gene: TRBD2; len: 16; j_gene: TRBJ2-5; v_gene: TRBV5-4; CDR3nt: TGTGCCAGCAGCTTGCCCACACTAGCGGGGGGGCGAACCCAGTACTTC; CDR3aa: CASSLPTLAGGRTQYF
d_gene: NA; len: 12; j_gene: TRBJ2-3; v_gene: TRBV27; CDR3nt: TGTGCCAGCAGCCCAGGAGGAGATACGCAGTATTTT; CDR3aa: CASSPGGDTQYF
d_gene: NA; len: 14; j_gene: TRBJ1-1; v_gene: TRBV5-1; CDR3nt: TGCGCCAGCAGCTGGAACACAGGGAACACTGAAGCTTTCTTT; CDR3aa: CASSWNTGNTEAFF
d_gene: NA; len: 15; j_gene: TRBJ1-1; v_gene: TRBV19; CDR3nt: TGTGCCAGTATAGTTGTTTATGCCAAGAACACTGAAGCTTTCTTT; CDR3aa: CASIVVYAKNTEAFF
d_gene: TRBD2; len: 16; j_gene: TRBJ2-5; v_gene: TRBV13; CDR3nt: TGTGCCAGCAGCTTAGGAATAGCGGGGGACGGGGAGACCCAGTACTTC; CDR3aa: CASSLGIAGDGETQYF
d_gene: TRBD2; len: 16; j_gene: TRBJ2-1; v_gene: TRBV7-9; CDR3nt: TGTGCCAGCAGTATACTAGCGGGGCATTTCTACAATGAGCAGTTCTTC; CDR3aa: CASSILAGHFYNEQFF
d_gene: TRBD2; len: 16; j_gene: TRBJ2-5; v_gene: TRBV6-6; CDR3nt: TGTGCCAGCAGTTACTCGACTAGCGATCGGGAGGAGACCCAGTACTTC; CDR3aa: CASSYSTSDREETQYF
d_gene: NA; len: 13; j_gene: TRBJ2-7; v_gene: TRBV5-6; CDR3nt: TGTGCCAGCAGCTTAGGCGGGGCCGGCGAGCAGTACTTC; CDR3aa: CASSLGGAGEQYF
d_gene: NA; len: 14; j_gene: TRBJ2-2; v_gene: TRBV5-8; CDR3nt: TGTGCCAGCAGCTTGGCCGGGCCCTCCGGGGAGCTGTTTTTT; CDR3aa: CASSLAGPSGELFF
d_gene: NA; len: 14; j_gene: TRBJ1-4; v_gene: TRBV6-5; CDR3nt: TGTGCCAGCAGTTCTGGACCCGGGCATGAAAAACTGTTTTTT; CDR3aa: CASSSGPGHEKLFF
d_gene: TRBD1; len: 15; j_gene: TRBJ2-7; v_gene: TRBV7-2; CDR3nt: TGTGCCAGCAGGCCTGGGACAGCAGTTTCCTACGAGCAGTACTTC; CDR3aa: CASRPGTAVSYEQYF
d_gene: TRBD2; len: 17; j_gene: TRBJ2-1; v_gene: TRBV7-8; CDR3nt: TGTGCCAGCAGCGCCCCCTCCAGCGGGGGGCCCCTCGGAGAGCAGTTCTTC; CDR3aa: CASSAPSSGGPLGEQFF
d_gene: NA; len: 15; j_gene: TRBJ1-1; v_gene: TRBV13; CDR3nt: TGTGCCAGCACCCCCAAATTTGACAGGCCCGCTGAAGCTTTCTTT; CDR3aa: CASTPKFDRPAEAFF
d_gene: NA; len: 14; j_gene: TRBJ1-1; v_gene: TRBV7-6; CDR3nt: TGTGCCAGCAGCTACGAGGTGGGTACGACTGAAGCTTTCTTT; CDR3aa: CASSYEVGTTEAFF
d_gene: NA; len: 11; j_gene: TRBJ2-1; v_gene: TRBV6-1; CDR3nt: TGTGCCAGCAGTTATGGGACTGAGCAGTTCTTC; CDR3aa: CASSYGTEQFF
d_gene: NA; len: 16; j_gene: TRBJ2-1; v_gene: TRBV6-5; CDR3nt: TGTGCCAGCAGTTATTCTAGCGTCGGGTCCTACAATGAGCAGTTCTTC; CDR3aa: CASSYSSVGSYNEQFF
d_gene: TRBD1; len: 18; j_gene: TRBJ2-6; v_gene: TRBV15; CDR3nt: TGTGCCACCAGCAGAGGGGACAGGGGGTACTCTGGGGCCAACGTCCTGACTTTC; CDR3aa: CATSRGDRGYSGANVLTF